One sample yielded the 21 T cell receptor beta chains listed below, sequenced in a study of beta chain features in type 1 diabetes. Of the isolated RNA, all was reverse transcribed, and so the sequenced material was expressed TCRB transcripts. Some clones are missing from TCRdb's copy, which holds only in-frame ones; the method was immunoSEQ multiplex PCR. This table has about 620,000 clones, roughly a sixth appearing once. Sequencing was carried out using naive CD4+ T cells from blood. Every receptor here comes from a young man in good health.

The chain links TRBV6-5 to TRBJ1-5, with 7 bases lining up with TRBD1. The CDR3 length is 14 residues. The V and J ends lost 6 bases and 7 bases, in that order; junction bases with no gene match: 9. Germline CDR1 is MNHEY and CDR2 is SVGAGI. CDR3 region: CASSSDRAGQPQHF. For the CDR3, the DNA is TGTGCCAGCAGCTCTGACAGGGCCGGACAGCCCCAGCATTTT.

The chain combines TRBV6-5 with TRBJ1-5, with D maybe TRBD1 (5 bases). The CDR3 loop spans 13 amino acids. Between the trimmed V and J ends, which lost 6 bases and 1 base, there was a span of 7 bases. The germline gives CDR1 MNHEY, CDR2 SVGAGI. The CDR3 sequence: CASRSGSNQPQHF. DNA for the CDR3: TGTGCCAGCAGATCAGGGAGCAATCAGCCCCAGCATTTT.

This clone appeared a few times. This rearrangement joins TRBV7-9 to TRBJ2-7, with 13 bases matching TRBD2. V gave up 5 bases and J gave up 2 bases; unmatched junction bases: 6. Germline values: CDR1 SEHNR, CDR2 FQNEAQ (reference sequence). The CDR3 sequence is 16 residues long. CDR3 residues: CASSPGTSGDTYEQYF. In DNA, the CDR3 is TGTGCCAGCAGCCCCGGGACTAGCGGGGATACCTACGAGCAGTACTTC.

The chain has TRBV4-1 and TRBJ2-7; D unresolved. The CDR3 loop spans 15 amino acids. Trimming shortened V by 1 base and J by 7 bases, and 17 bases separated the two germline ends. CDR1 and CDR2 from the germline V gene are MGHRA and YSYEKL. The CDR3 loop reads CASSQGFTVIGEQYF. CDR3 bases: TGCGCCAGCAGCCAAGGATTCACTGTGATTGGGGAGCAGTACTTC.

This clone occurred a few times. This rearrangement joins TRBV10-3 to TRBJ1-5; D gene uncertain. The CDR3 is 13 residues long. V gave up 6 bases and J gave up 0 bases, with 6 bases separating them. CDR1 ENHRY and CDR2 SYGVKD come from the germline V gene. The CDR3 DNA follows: TGTGCCATCAGACAGAATAGCAATCAGCCCCAGCATTTT. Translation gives CAIRQNSNQPQHF.

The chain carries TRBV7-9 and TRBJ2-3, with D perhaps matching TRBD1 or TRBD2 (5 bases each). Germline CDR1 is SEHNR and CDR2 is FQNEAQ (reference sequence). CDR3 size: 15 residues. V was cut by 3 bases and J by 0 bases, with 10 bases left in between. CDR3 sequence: CASSFQGTSTDTQYF. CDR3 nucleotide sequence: TGTGCCAGCAGCTTCCAAGGGACCAGCACAGATACGCAGTATTTT.

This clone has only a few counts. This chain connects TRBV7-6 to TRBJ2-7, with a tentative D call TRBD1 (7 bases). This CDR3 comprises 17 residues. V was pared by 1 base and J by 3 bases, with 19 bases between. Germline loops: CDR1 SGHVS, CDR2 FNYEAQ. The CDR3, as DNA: TGTGCCAGCAGCTTAGTAGGGCGACAGGGAGGACACTACGAGCAGTACTTC. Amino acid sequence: CASSLVGRQGGHYEQYF.

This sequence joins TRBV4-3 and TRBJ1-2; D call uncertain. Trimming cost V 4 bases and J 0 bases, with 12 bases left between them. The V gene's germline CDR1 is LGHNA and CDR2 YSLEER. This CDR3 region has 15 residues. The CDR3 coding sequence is TGCGCCAGCAGCCCGTCGGACCGATCTAACTATGGCTACACCTTC. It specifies CASSPSDRSNYGYTF.

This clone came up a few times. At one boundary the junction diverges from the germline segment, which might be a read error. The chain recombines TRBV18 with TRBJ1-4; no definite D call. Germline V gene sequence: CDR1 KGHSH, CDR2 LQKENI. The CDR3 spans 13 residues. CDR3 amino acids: CASSPRINEKLFF. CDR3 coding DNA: TGTGCCAGCTCTCCACGGATAAATGAAAAACTGTTTTTT.

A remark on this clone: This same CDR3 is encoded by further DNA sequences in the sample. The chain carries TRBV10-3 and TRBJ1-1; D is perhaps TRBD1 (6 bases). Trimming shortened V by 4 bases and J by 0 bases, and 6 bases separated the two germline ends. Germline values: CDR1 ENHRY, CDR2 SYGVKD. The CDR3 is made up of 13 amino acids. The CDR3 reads CAISGTVNTEAFF. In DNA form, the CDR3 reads TGTGCCATCAGTGGGACAGTGAACACTGAAGCTTTCTTT.

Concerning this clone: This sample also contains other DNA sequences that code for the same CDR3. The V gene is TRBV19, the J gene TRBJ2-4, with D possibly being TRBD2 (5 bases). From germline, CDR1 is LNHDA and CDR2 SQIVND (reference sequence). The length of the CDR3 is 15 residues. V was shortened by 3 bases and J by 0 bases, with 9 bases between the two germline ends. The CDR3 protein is CASSIEGLAKNIQYF. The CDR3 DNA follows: TGTGCCAGTAGTATCGAGGGCTTAGCCAAAAACATTCAGTACTTC.

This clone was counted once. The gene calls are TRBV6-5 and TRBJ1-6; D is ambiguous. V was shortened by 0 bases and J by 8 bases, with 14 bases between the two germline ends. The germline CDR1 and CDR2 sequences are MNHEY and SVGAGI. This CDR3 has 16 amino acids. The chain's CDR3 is CASSYSPAGPDSPLHF. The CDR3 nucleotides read TGTGCCAGCAGTTACTCCCCCGCCGGGCCCGATTCACCCCTCCACTTT.

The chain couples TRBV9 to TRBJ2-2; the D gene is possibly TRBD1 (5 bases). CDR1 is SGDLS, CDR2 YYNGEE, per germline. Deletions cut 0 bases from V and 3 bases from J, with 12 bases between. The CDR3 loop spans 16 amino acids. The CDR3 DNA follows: TGTGCCAGCAGCGTAGAAGCAGGGCGTGACACCGGGGAGCTGTTTTTT. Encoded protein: CASSVEAGRDTGELFF.

CDR3 in amino acids: CASSSSGLAGSGEQFF. In DNA form, the CDR3 reads TGTGCCAGCAGTTCCTCAGGACTAGCGGGATCAGGGGAGCAGTTCTTC. The V gene is TRBV28, the J gene TRBJ2-1, with 12 bases lining up with TRBD2. This CDR3 spans 16 amino acids. J was trimmed by 10 bases and V by 4 bases; bases with no gene match: 11. Germline V CDR1 and CDR2: MDHEN, SYDVKM.

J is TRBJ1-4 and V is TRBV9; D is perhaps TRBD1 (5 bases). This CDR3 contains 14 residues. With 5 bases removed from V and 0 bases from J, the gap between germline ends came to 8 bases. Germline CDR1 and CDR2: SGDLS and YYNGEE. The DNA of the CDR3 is TGTGCCAGCAGTCGGGACCCAACTAATGAAAAACTGTTTTTT. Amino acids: CASSRDPTNEKLFF.

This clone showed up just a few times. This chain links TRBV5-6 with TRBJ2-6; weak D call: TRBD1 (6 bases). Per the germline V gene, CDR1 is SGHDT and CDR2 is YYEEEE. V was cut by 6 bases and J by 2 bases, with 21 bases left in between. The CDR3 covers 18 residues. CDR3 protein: CASNSPGTWNTGANVLTF. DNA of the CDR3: TGTGCCAGCAACTCCCCCGGGACATGGAATACTGGGGCCAACGTCCTGACTTTC. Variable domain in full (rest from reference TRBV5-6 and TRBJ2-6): DAGVTQSPTHLIKTRGQQVTLRCSPKSGHDTVSWYQQALGQGPQFIFQYYEEEERQRGNFPDRFSGHQFPNYSSELNVNALLLGDSALYLCASNSPGTWNTGANVLTFGAGSRLTVL.

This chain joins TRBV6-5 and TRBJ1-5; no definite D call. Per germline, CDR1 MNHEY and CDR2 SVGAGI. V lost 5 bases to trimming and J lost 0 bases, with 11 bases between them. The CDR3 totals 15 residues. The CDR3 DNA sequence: TGTGCCAGCAGTCGGACGGGAAATAGCAATCAGCCCCAGCATTTT. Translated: CASSRTGNSNQPQHF.

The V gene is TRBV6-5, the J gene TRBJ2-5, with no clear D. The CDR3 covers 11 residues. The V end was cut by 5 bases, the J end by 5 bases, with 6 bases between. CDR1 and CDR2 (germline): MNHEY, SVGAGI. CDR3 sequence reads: CASSVGETQYF. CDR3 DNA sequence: TGTGCCAGCAGTGTTGGGGAGACCCAGTACTTC.

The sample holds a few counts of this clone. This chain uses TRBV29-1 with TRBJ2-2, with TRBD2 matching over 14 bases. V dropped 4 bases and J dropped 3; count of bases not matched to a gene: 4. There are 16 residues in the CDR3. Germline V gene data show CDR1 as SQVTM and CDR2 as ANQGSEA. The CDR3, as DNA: TGCAGCGTTGTAGGACTAGCGGGAGGCTACACCGGGGAGCTGTTTTTT. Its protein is CSVVGLAGGYTGELFF.

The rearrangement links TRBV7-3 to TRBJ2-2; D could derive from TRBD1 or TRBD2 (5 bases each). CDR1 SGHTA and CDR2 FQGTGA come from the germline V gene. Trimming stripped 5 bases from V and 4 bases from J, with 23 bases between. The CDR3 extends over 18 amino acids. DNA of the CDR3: TGTGCCAGCAGCCCTCAAGCCGGTGGGCAGGGACGCACCGGGGAGCTGTTTTTT. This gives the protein CASSPQAGGQGRTGELFF.

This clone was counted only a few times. The DNA of the CDR3 is TGTGCCAGCAGCTCGTACAGGGGTGAGCAGTTCTTC. Translation: CASSSYRGEQFF. This rearrangement joins TRBV7-3 to TRBJ2-1, with 7 nucleotides matching TRBD1. The CDR3 length is 12 residues. Germline values: CDR1 SGHTA, CDR2 FQGTGA. Trimming removed 4 bases from V and 9 bases from J; junction bases left unmatched: 3.